This T cell receptor (beta chain) comes out of a study of radiotherapy plus CTLA-4 blockade in lung cancer. Across the whole study: Disease control reached 31%, with objective responses in around 19%. Study results and limitations: Once radiotherapy plus ipilimumab had been given, TCR clones derived from tumor expanded in blood. It was early blood T cell clone dynamics, with interferon-beta, that reportedly best predicted response.

Measured with immunoSEQ multiplex PCR; TCRdb has only the in-frame clones, and not every one. Of approximately 52,000 clones detected, approximately 80% appear once; the ten largest clones hold about 2.4%. To note about this clone: Its antigen is unknown.

CTLA-4 blockade using ipilimumab, together with focal radiation, was received by patients with chemo-refractory metastatic non-small-cell lung cancer. V was trimmed by 3 bases and J by 1 base, leaving 6 bases between them. Per the germline V gene, CDR1 is SGHTA and CDR2 is FQGNSA. The CDR3 covers 13 residues. This TCR was recovered from a human donor with non-small cell lung cancer whose response to radiotherapy plus ipilimumab could not be evaluated. The specimen comprised peripheral blood, sampled from a patient treated with radiotherapy plus ipilimumab. V and J are TRBV7-2 and TRBJ2-5; D unclear. CDR3 loop: CASSFYFQETQYF. The CDR3 DNA sequence: TGTGCCAGCAGCTTCTACTTCCAAGAGACCCAGTACTTC.